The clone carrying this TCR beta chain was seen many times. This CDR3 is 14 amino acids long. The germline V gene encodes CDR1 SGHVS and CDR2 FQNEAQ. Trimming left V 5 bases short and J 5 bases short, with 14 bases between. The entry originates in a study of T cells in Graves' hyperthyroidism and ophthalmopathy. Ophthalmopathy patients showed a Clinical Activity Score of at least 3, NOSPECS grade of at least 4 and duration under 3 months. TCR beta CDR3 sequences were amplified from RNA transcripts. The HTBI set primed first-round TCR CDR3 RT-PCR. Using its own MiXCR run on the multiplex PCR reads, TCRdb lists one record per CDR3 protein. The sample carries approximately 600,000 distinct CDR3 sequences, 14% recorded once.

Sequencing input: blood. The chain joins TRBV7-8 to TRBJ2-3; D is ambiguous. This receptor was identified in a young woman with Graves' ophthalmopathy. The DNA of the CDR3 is TGTGCCAGCAGCCCGTCGGGTTGGGAAGATACGCAGTATTTT. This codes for CASSPSGWEDTQYF.